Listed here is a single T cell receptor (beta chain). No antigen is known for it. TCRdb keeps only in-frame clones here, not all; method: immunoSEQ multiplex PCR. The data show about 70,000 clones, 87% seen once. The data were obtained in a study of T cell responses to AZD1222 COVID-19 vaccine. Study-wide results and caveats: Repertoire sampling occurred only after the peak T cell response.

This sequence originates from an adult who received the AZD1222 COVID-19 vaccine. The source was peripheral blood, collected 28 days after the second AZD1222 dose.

The CDR3 DNA is TGTGCCAGCCCCATGGAACCTGGGGACACCCAAACAGATACGCAGTATTTT. Protein product: CASPMEPGDTQTDTQYF. V usage is TRBV5-8 and J usage is TRBJ2-3, with D perhaps matching TRBD1 (6 bases). This CDR3 has 17 amino acids. With 7 bases removed from V and 3 bases from J, the gap between germline ends came to 24 bases. From germline, CDR1 is SGHTS and CDR2 YDEGEE.